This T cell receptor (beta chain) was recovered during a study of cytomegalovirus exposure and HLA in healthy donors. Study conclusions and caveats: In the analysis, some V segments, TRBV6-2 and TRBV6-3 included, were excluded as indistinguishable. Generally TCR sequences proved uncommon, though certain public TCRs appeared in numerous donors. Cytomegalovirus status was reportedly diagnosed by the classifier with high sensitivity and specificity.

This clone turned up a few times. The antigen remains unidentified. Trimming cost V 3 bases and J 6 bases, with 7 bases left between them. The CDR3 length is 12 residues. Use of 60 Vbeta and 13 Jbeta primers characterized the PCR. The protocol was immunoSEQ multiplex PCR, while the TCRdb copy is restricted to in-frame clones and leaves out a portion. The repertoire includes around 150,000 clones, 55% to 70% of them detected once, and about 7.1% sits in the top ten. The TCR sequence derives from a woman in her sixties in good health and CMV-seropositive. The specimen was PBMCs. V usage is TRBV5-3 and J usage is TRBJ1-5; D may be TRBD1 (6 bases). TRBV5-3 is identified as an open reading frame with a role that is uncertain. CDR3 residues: CARSSGVQPQHF. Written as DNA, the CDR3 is TGTGCCAGAAGCTCAGGGGTTCAGCCCCAGCATTTT.